The clone carrying this TCR beta chain was picked up a small number of times. RNA was extracted with the RNeasy kit, and a quantity of roughly 0.5 to 1 ug was reverse transcribed using random hexamers. By means of immunoSEQ multiplex PCR, TCR beta CDR3 spanning 54 Vbeta and 13 Jbeta underwent amplification. TCRdb ran MiXCR on the immunoSEQ multiplex PCR reads and lists one entry per CDR3 protein. In the table there are hundreds of thousands of distinct CDR3 sequences, over 85% of which are singletons. These data come from a study of CD8 T cells in Susac syndrome. CDR3 size: 16 residues. The germline gives CDR1 MGHRA, CDR2 YSYEKL. The ends were cut back, 3 bases at V and 6 bases at J, with 21 bases in the middle. TEMRA cells were enriched by FACS, and CD4+ and CD8+ T cells were negatively isolated.

Sequencing input: CD4+ T cells from PBMCs. This receptor was identified in a human donor with multiple sclerosis. The chain uses TRBV4-1 and TRBJ2-7; tentative D call: TRBD1 (5 bases). The CDR3 loop reads CASSQVDMLAFGEQYF. DNA of the CDR3: TGCGCCAGCAGCCAGGTGGACATGCTGGCTTTTGGCGAGCAGTACTTC.